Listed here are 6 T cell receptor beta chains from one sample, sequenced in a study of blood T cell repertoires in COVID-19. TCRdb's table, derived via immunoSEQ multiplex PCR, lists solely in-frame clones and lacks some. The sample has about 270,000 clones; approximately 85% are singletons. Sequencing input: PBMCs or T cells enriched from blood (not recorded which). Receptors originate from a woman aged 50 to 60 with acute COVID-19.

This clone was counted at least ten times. The CDR3, as DNA: TGTGCCAGCAGTGCCGAGGGAGACTACACAGATACGCAGTATTTT. Encoded protein: CASSAEGDYTDTQYF. The chain links TRBV9 to TRBJ2-3; a possible D gene is TRBD2 (5 bases). V was shortened by 5 bases and J by 2 bases, with 15 bases between the two germline ends. This CDR3 has 15 amino acids. The germline gives CDR1 SGDLS, CDR2 YYNGEE.

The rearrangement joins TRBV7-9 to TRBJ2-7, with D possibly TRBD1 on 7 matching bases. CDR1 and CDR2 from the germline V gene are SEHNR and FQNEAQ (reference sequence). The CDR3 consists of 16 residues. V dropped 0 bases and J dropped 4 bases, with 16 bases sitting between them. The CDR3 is CASSLAGGGTVYEQYF. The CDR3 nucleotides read TGTGCCAGCAGCTTAGCGGGGGGCGGGACAGTGTACGAGCAGTACTTC.

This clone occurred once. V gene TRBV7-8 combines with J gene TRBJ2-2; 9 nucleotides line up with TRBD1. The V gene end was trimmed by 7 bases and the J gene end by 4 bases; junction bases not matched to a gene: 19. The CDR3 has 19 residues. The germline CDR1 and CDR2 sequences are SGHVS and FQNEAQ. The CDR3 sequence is CASTLSGQGQMLGTGELFF. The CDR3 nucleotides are TGTGCCAGCACCCTTTCGGGACAGGGTCAGATGTTGGGCACCGGGGAGCTGTTTTTT.

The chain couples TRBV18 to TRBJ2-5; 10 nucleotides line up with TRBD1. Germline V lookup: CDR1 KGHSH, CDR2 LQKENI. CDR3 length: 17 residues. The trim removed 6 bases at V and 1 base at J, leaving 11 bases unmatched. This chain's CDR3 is CASSTLRDRGPQETQYF. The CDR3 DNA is TGTGCCAGCTCGACACTCCGGGACAGGGGCCCCCAAGAGACCCAGTACTTC.

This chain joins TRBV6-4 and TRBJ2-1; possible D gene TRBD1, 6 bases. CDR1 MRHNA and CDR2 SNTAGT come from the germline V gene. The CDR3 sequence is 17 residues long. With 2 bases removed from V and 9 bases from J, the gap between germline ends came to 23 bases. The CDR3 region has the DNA TGTGCCAGCAGTGACCCCCGACAGGTAGCACACCTTTGTGAGCAGTTCTTC. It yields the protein CASSDPRQVAHLCEQFF.

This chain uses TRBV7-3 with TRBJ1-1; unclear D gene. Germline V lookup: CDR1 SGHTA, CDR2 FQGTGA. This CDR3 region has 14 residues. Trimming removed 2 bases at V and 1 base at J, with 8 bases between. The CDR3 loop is CASSLGPTNTEAFF. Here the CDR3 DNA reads TGTGCCAGCAGCTTAGGGCCGACGAACACTGAAGCTTTCTTT. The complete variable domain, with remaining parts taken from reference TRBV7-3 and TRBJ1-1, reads GAGVSQTPSNKVTEKGKYVELRCDPISGHTALYWYRQSLGQGPEFLIYFQGTGAADDSGLPNDRFFAVRPEGSVSTLKIQRTERGDSAVYLCASSLGPTNTEAFFGQGTRLTVV.